This TCR beta chain comes out of a study of OX40 agonist ivuxolimab in advanced cancers. Study-wide background: In this cohort, patients received ivuxolimab, an agonistic anti-OX40 (CD134) antibody. Partial responses occurred in Three dose-escalation patients, one with hepatocellular carcinoma and two with cutaneous melanoma. Study-wide points: Relative to CD4+, CD8+ T cells held more expanded clones on average.

Trimming shortened V by 1 base and J by 2 bases, and 15 bases separated the two germline ends. Germline CDR1 reads SEHNR; CDR2 reads FQNEAQ (reference sequence). The CDR3 spans 16 residues. Clones were sequenced by immunoSEQ multiplex PCR, and TCRdb holds only the in-frame ones, with some missing. The table has under 80,000 clones, 70% to 90% seen once. This clone is large (0.1 to 1%) within its sample. Its matching antigen is unknown. The TCR originated in an adult with an advanced solid tumor such as melanoma, head and neck, liver or kidney cancer. The sample consisted of CD4+ or CD8+ T cells sorted from blood, taken in a trial of the OX40 agonist ivuxolimab. The rearrangement joins TRBV7-9 to TRBJ2-7; no reliable D call. In DNA, the CDR3 is TGTGCCAGCAGCTTAGAGCAGACGAGTCGACCCTACGAGCAGTACTTC. Its protein product is CASSLEQTSRPYEQYF.